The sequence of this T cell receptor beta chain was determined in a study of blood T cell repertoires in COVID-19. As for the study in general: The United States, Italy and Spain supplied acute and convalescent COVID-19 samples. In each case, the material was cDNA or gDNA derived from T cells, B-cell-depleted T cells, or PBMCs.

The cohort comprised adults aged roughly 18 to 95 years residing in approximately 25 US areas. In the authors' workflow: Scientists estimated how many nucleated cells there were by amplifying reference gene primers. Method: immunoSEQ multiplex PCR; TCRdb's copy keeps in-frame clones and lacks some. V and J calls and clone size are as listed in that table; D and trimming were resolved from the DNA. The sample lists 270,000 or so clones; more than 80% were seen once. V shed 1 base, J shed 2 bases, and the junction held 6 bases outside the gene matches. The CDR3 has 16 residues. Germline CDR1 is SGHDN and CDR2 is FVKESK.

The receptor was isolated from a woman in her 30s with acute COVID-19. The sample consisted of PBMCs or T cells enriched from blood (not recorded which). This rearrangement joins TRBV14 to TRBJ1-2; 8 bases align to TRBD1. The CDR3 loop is CASSQGTGKGNYGYTF. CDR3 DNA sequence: TGTGCCAGCAGCCAAGGGACAGGGAAAGGAAACTATGGCTACACCTTC. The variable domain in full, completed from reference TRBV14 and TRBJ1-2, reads EAGVTQFPSHSVIEKGQTVTLRCDPISGHDNLYWYRRVMGKEIKFLLHFVKESKQDESGMPNNRFLAERTGGTYSTLKVQPAELEDSGVYFCASSQGTGKGNYGYTFGSGTRLTVV.